This T cell receptor beta chain was captured by sequencing in a study of T-cell memory formation after mild COVID-19. Study in general: Largely, TCR clusters stayed within a single donor. Overall study findings and caveats: Shrinking CD4+ clones resided mostly in CM and EM, and CD8+ ones in EMRA.

MiXCR was run by TCRdb on the 5' RACE reads, yielding one entry per CDR3 protein. The sample has 25,000 to 35,000 distinct CDR3 sequences, around 12% seen once. This CDR3 comprises 17 residues. Looked up from germline, CDR1 is SGHDT and CDR2 is YYEEEE. V dropped 4 bases and J dropped 6 bases, with 24 bases sitting between them. This clonotype was counted ten times or more. Its antigen remains unknown. The sequencing sample was made of PBMCs or a T cell subset sorted from them (not recorded which). The sequence was obtained from an adult woman who had mild COVID-19 (a few samples of this study predate the infection). Cell type and time point are not known. V gene TRBV5-6 combines with J gene TRBJ2-3, with D tentatively TRBD1 or TRBD2 (6 bases each). The chain's CDR3 is CASSRGKRGRGQDTQYF. CDR3 bases: TGTGCCAGCAGCCGAGGCAAACGGGGGCGTGGGCAGGATACGCAGTATTTT.